What follows are 3 T cell receptor beta chains derived from one specimen sequenced in a study of blood T cells in healthy people across ages. The authors ran a second PCR of 7 to 11 cycles using a sample-barcoded 5' primer and a J-beta primer mix. In TCRdb, the 5' RACE reads were re-called with MiXCR into one record per CDR3 protein. Among more than 650,000 distinct CDR3 sequences listed, about 26% were seen once. The same data also contributed to another study, on T cells of mothers and their children.

Sequencing was done on a sample of blood. The receptor set was obtained from a boy between 5 and 17 years old in good health.

This chain connects TRBV6-1 to TRBJ1-2; 7 bases map to TRBD1. Losses at the gene ends were 7 bases for V and 1 base for J; bases not matched to a gene: 3. CDR3 length: 13 residues. Germline CDR1 is MNHNS and CDR2 is SASEGT. DNA of the CDR3: TGTGCCAGCACACAGGGGTATAACTATGGCTACACCTTC. Translation gives CASTQGYNYGYTF.

The rearrangement links TRBV6-5 to TRBJ1-1, with 8 bases identical to TRBD1. The CDR3 has 13 amino acids. CDR1 is MNHEY, CDR2 SVGAGI, per germline. Trimming at V came to 11 bases and at J to 6 bases, leaving 11 bases not matched to a gene. In nucleotides, the CDR3 is TGTGCCGCTGCGGGCAGGGGGCAAGCTGAAGCTTTCTTT. Translated: CAAAGRGQAEAFF.

This chain joins TRBV5-1 and TRBJ2-5, with TRBD2 matching 9 bases. The V gene end was trimmed by 4 bases and the J gene end by 3 bases; junction bases not matched to a gene: 10. This CDR3 spans 16 amino acids. CDR1 SGHRS and CDR2 YFSETQ come from the germline V gene. DNA of the CDR3: TGCGCCAGCAGCCCATGGGTAGCGGGGGCAAAAGAGACCCAGTACTTC. This gives the protein CASSPWVAGAKETQYF.